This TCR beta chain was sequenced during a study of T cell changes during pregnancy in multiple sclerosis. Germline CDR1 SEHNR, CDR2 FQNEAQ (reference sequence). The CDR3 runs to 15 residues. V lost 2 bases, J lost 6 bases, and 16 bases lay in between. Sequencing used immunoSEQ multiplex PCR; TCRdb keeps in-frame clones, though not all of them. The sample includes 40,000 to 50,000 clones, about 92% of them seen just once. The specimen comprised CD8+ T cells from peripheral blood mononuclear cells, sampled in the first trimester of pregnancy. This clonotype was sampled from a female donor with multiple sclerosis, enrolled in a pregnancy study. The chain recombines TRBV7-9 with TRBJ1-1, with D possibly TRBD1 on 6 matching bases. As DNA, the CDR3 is TGTGCCAGCAGCTTATCATCTGGGGGCTCGGCTGAAGCTTTCTTT. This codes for CASSLSSGGSAEAFF.